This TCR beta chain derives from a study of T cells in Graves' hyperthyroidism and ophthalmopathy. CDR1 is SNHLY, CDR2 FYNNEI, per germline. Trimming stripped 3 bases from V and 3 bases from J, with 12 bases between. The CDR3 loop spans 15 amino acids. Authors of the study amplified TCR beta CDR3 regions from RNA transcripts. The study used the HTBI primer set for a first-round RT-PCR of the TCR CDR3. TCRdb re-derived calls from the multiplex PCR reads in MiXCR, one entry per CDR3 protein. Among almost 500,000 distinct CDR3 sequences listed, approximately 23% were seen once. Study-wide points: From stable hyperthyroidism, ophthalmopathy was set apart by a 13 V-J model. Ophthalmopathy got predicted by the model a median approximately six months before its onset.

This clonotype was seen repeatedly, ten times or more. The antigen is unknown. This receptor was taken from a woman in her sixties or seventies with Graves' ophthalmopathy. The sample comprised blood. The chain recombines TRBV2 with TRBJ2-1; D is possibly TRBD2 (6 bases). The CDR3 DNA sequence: TGTGCCAGCAGTGACGTAGCGGTAAGCTACAATGAGCAGTTCTTC. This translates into CASSDVAVSYNEQFF.